The rows below give T cell receptor beta chains drawn from one sample of a study of OX40 agonist ivuxolimab in advanced cancers. Assay used: immunoSEQ multiplex PCR; TCRdb lists only in-frame clones, some missing. The sample yields around 70,000 clones, roughly 90% seen once. Sequenced here: CD4+ or CD8+ T cells sorted from blood, sampled in a trial of the OX40 agonist ivuxolimab. Receptors were obtained from an adult with an advanced solid tumor such as melanoma, head and neck, liver or kidney cancer. The CDR3 runs from the conserved cysteine through the conserved F or W. Fields, in order: D gene, J gene, V gene, CDR3 length, CDR3 DNA, CDR3 protein. D genes are given only for firm matches.

>.|TRBJ2-6|TRBV5-1|18
TGCGCCAGCAGCTTGGCTCTGGTAGCTTACTCTGGGGCCAACGTCCTGACTTTC
CASSLALVAYSGANVLTF
>TRBD2|TRBJ2-1|TRBV14|18
TGTGCCAGCAGCCAAGGACCTAGCGGGAACTCGGGGTACAATGAGCAGTTCTTC
CASSQGPSGNSGYNEQFF
>.|TRBJ2-6|TRBV11-3|16
TGTGCCAGCAGCTTAGAAGTTGGTTCTGGGGCCAACGTCCTGACTTTC
CASSLEVGSGANVLTF
>.|TRBJ2-7|TRBV15|15
TGTGCCACCAGCAGAGGAGGGTTGGGAGAAGACGAGCAGTACTTC
CATSRGGLGEDEQYF
>.|TRBJ2-7|TRBV19|18
TGTGCCAGTAGTCCAGGGAGGGGGGGATTACCGGCTACTTACGAGCAGTACTTC
CASSPGRGGLPATYEQYF
>TRBD1|TRBJ2-1|TRBV5-1|18
TGCGCCAGCAGCTTGGGTCAGGGGGCTGCCCTCTCCTACAATGAGCAGTTCTTC
CASSLGQGAALSYNEQFF
>.|TRBJ2-3|TRBV7-3|14
TGTGCCAGCAGCTCAGGACTGTTCACAGATACGCAGTATTTT
CASSSGLFTDTQYF
>.|TRBJ1-1|TRBV7-9|15
TGTGCCAGCAGCTTAGTCGGCGGTATGGGCACTGAAGCTTTCTTT
CASSLVGGMGTEAFF
>TRBD1|TRBJ1-2|TRBV11-1|17
TGTGCCAGCAGCCCCCCGGGCGGACAGGGGAGAGGGTATGGCTACACCTTC
CASSPPGGQGRGYGYTF
>TRBD2|TRBJ2-3|TRBV5-3|15
TGTGCCAGCAGTTTGGGACTAGCGGCTACAGATACGCAGTATTTT
CASSLGLAATDTQYF
>.|TRBJ2-4|TRBV6-6|15
TGTGCCAGCACCGACGGGGCTTTAGCCAAAAACATTCAGTACTTC
CASTDGALAKNIQYF
>TRBD2|TRBJ2-3|TRBV10-2|18
TGCGCCAGCAGTGAGTCCAGGACTAGCGGGAGGGTAGCAGATACGCAGTATTTT
CASSESRTSGRVADTQYF